This paragraph reports one T cell receptor beta chain. The specificity of this receptor is unknown. Base quality data are lacking; no much larger clone is found one base away. The library was built by means of the immunoSEQ multiplex PCR assay. What TCRdb holds here is the immuneACCESS table cut down to in-frame rearrangements. Part of the clones is not present; checked against another copy, under half of the missing clones reflect an unresolved V gene, and the others are unexplained. This sample gives about 130,000 clones in total; approximately 90% of them show up just once. The top ten hold roughly 7.8% of the sample. This entry is derived from a study of control samples from healthy donors and cancer patients (dated by TCRdb to 2020 to 2022). As encoded in the germline V gene (reference sequence), CDR1 is LNHDA while CDR2 is SQIVND. The CDR3, cysteine through phenylalanine, is 14 amino acids long. Only CDR3 DNA remains: 42 bases, in frame from the first base. The trim is 5 bases for V and 2 bases for J, with a gap of 9 bases between the germline ends.

The receptor's source is a man aged 18 to 30 in good health. Sample: blood. In this chain, TRBV19 is recombined with TRBJ2-2; no D gene call is confident. The CDR3 has the sequence CASSLDANTGELFF. The DNA sequence follows: TGTGCCAGTAGTTTGGACGCAAACACCGGGGAGCTGTTTTTT.